These 9 T cell receptor beta chains came from one sample sequenced in a study of technical replicates of blood from a handful of donors (dated by TCRdb to the late 2010s). Receptor libraries were prepared by the immunoSEQ multiplex PCR assay. TCRdb mirrors the immuneACCESS table, restricted to in-frame sequences. Some clones are absent from its copies; in checked studies, under half trace to an unresolved V gene, and the reason for the others is unknown. The table for this sample lists approximately 13,000 clones; roughly 80% of them were counted only once. Around 12% of the sample is taken by the ten largest. Sequencing was performed on PBMCs. Source of these receptors: a human donor in good health.

The chain carries TRBV5-6 and TRBJ2-7; the match to TRBD2 covers 8 bases. Germline lookup yields CDR1 SGHDT and CDR2 YYEEEE. V lost 2 bases to trimming and J lost 7 bases; unmatched junction nucleotides: 8. The CDR3 loop spans 14 amino acids. CDR3 DNA: TGTGCCAGCAGCTTCTATTCGGGAGGGGAGGAGCAGTACTTC. Translated, it gives CASSFYSGGEEQYF.

This CDR3 reads CASSLLQGPNQPQHF. CDR3 DNA sequence: TGTGCCAGCAGCTTATTACAGGGTCCCAATCAGCCCCAGCATTTT. The chain recombines TRBV7-8 with TRBJ1-5, with D tentatively TRBD1 (6 bases). The V gene's germline CDR1 is SGHVS and CDR2 FQNEAQ. This CDR3 spans 15 amino acids. V was trimmed by 2 bases and J by 3 bases, leaving 11 bases between them.

The gene calls are TRBV5-4 and TRBJ2-1; 7 bases match TRBD2. The CDR3 runs to 15 residues. Per germline, CDR1 SGHNT and CDR2 YYREEE (reference sequence). J lost 6 bases, V lost 2 bases, and 8 bases had no gene match. CDR3 sequence reads: CASSFGGRSGNEQFF. The CDR3, as DNA: TGTGCCAGCAGCTTTGGCGGGAGATCTGGCAATGAGCAGTTCTTC. The full variable domain, its missing parts supplied by reference TRBV5-4 and TRBJ2-1, is ETGVTQSPTHLIKTRGQQVTLRCSSQSGHNTVSWYQQALGQGPQFIFQYYREEENGRGNFPPRFSGLQFPNYSSELNVNALELDDSALYLCASSFGGRSGNEQFFGPGTRLTVL.

J is TRBJ1-5 and V is TRBV6-5; perhaps TRBD1 as D (5 bases). The CDR3 runs 14 residues. Germline values: CDR1 MNHEY, CDR2 SVGAGI. V was shortened by 2 bases and J by 2 bases, with 7 bases between the two germline ends. The CDR3 DNA is TGTGCCAGCAGTTACAGGGGTCGCAATCAGCCCCAGCATTTT. As protein: CASSYRGRNQPQHF.

This clone was observed a handful of times. This chain links TRBV7-9 with TRBJ1-1, with 7 bases aligning to TRBD1. Germline CDR1 and CDR2: SEHNR and FQNEAQ (reference sequence). The CDR3 length is 14 residues. Trimming at V came to 6 bases and at J to 2 bases, leaving 6 bases not matched to a gene. The CDR3 protein is CASSLTGVNTEAFF. As DNA, the CDR3 is TGTGCCAGCAGTCTTACAGGGGTAAACACTGAAGCTTTCTTT. The entire variable domain, with the rest obtained from reference TRBV7-9 and TRBJ1-1, is as follows: DTGVSQNPRHKITKRGQNVTFRCDPISEHNRLYWYRQTLGQGPEFLTYFQNEAQLEKSRLLSDRFSAERPKGSFSTLEIQRTEQGDSAMYLCASSLTGVNTEAFFGQGTRLTVV.

The V call is TRBV21-1, the J call TRBJ2-2; TRBD2, as called in the table, went unchecked against the DNA. TRBV21-1 is labeled a pseudogene. The CDR3 runs 19 residues. CDR3 sequence (DNA): TGTGCCAGCAGGAAAGGGGTGGGAGGCAGGGCGGCGAACACCGGGGAGCTGTTTTTT. This gives the protein CASRKGVGGRAANTGELFF.

This sequence joins TRBV5-4 and TRBJ2-7; D not resolved. Germline loops: CDR1 SGHNT, CDR2 YYREEE (reference sequence). CDR3 length: 11 amino acids. V shed 0 bases and J shed 5 bases, with 3 bases lying between them. CDR3 region: CASSLGNEQYF. In DNA form, the CDR3 reads TGTGCCAGCAGCTTGGGTAACGAGCAGTACTTC.

The chain is built from TRBV28 and TRBJ2-2; 7 positions match TRBD2. Germline CDR1 is MDHEN and CDR2 is SYDVKM. This CDR3 comprises 17 residues. V gave up 1 base and J gave up 1 base; unmatched junction bases: 6. The CDR3 DNA is TGTGCCAGCAGTTTATTTACCGGGACTATGAACACCGGGGAGCTGTTTTTT. It encodes CASSLFTGTMNTGELFF.

The CDR3 DNA is TGTGCCAGCTCACGGGACAGGCAAGAGACCCAGTACTTC. It translates to CASSRDRQETQYF. The chain links TRBV2 to TRBJ2-5, with 8 bases fitting TRBD1. Unmatched junction bases numbered 4, after V lost 8 bases and J lost 2 bases. Germline CDR1 reads SNHLY; CDR2 reads FYNNEI. The CDR3 loop spans 13 amino acids.